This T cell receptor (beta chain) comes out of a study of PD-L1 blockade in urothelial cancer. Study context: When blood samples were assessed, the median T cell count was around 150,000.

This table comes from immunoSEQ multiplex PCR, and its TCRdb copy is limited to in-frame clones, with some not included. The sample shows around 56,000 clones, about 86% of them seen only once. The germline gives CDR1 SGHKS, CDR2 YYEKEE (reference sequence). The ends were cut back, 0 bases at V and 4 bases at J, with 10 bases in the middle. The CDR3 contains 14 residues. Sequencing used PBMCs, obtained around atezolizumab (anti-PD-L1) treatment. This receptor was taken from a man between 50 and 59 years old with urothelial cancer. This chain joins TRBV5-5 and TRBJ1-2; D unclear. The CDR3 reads CASSLEAASYGYTF. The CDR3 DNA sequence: TGTGCCAGCAGCTTGGAGGCGGCTAGCTATGGCTACACCTTC. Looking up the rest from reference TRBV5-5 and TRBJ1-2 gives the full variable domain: DAGVTQSPTHLIKTRGQQVTLRCSPISGHKSVSWYQQVLGQGPQFIFQYYEKEERGRGNFPDRFSARQFPNYSSELNVNALLLGDSALYLCASSLEAASYGYTFGSGTRLTVV.